Here is one T cell receptor (beta chain) with its context. Profiled with immunoSEQ multiplex PCR; TCRdb holds only in-frame clones, not every one. The sample consists of some 260,000 clones, almost 90% of them appearing once. Germline V gives CDR1 LNHNV, CDR2 YYDKDF (reference sequence). Trimming shortened V by 0 bases and J by 9 bases, and 16 bases separated the two germline ends. The length of the CDR3 is 15 residues. This sample is drawn from a study of blood T cell repertoires in COVID-19. At the level of the study: From T cells, B-cell-depleted T cells, or PBMCs came the material, which was cDNA or gDNA.

The clonotype was recovered from a man older than 75 with acute or convalescent COVID-19. The gene calls are TRBV15 and TRBJ2-3, with D possibly matching TRBD1 (6 bases). Sequencing was performed on peripheral blood. In nucleotides, the CDR3 is TGTGCCACCAGCAGAGATGGGGCAGGGGCGCGGACGCAGTATTTT. Translated, it gives CATSRDGAGARTQYF.